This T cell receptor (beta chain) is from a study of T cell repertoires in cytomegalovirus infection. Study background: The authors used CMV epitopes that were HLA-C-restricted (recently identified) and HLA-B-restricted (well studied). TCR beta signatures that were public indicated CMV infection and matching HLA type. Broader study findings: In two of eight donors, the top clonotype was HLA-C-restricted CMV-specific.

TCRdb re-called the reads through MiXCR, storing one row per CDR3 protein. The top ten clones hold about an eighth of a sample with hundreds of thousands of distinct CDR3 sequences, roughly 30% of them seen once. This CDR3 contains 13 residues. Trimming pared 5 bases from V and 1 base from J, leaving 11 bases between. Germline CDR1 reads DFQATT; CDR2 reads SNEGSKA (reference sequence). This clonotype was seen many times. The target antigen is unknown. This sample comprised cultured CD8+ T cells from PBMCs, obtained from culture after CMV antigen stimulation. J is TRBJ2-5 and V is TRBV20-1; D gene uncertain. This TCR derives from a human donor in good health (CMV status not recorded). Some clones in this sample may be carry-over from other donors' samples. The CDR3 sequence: CSASVGLQETQYF. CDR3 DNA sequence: TGCAGTGCTTCTGTGGGCCTCCAAGAGACCCAGTACTTC.